Listed below are T cell receptor beta chains from one sample, sequenced in a study of blood T cell repertoires in COVID-19. The table came from immunoSEQ multiplex PCR; TCRdb's copy has only in-frame clones and leaves some out. The table includes some 490,000 clones, 88% detected once. The sample taken for sequencing was PBMCs or T cells enriched from blood (not recorded which). Receptor source: a woman aged 60-75 years who had recovered from COVID-19. Each CDR3 is given without its conserved first and last residue. Clone size, where shown, is once, few, many, or a class for clones that have expanded.

v_call	cdr3_length	j_call	clone_size	cdr3_aa
TRBV29-1	9	TRBJ1-2	NA	SVENRGGYT
TRBV9	13	TRBJ2-1	NA	ASSETSGGSNEQF
TRBV20-1	9	TRBJ2-1	NA	SASGGAEQF
TRBV3-1/TRBV3-2	13	TRBJ1-1	NA	ASSQGGHMNTEAF
TRBV11-3	14	TRBJ1-1	NA	ASSLGAQGGNTEAF
TRBV5-1	13	TRBJ2-1	NA	ASSLGGGITNEQF
TRBV19	12	TRBJ2-2	NA	ATRPRSDTGELF
TRBV3-1/TRBV3-2	13	TRBJ2-5	NA	ASSPTRGLAETQY
TRBV2	10	TRBJ1-1	NA	ASSEEGTEAF
TRBV7-9	11	TRBJ1-2	once	ASSLDGGSGYT
TRBV5-1	17	TRBJ1-3	NA	ASSFSGTGVTKSGNTIY
TRBV6-1	16	TRBJ2-3	once	ASSEGRLSHLKTDTQY
TRBV11-2	9	TRBJ2-7	NA	ASSAHYEQY
TRBV2	12	TRBJ1-5	few	ASSGQGADQPQH
TRBV2	15	TRBJ1-6	NA	ASSEQGPSSYNSPLH
TRBV19	12	TRBJ1-1	NA	ASINLGTGGKAF
TRBV27	14	TRBJ2-2	once	ASSFLQGGNTGELF
TRBV7-2	17	TRBJ2-3	NA	ASSLGSLPLAGGPDTQY
TRBV18	15	TRBJ1-3	NA	ASSSTGGRASGNTIY
TRBV28	12	TRBJ2-1	NA	ASSFSGGAFEQF
TRBV4-1	15	TRBJ2-7	NA	ASSHSHLAGGTYEQY
TRBV5-8	14	TRBJ2-2	NA	ASSLDGRRRTGELF
TRBV5-1	14	TRBJ1-1	NA	ASSLGDSSPGTEAF
TRBV13	13	TRBJ1-6	few	ASSLVGQGDSPLH
TRBV3-1/TRBV3-2	14	TRBJ1-6	NA	ASSRQTGWGDSPLH
TRBV19	10	TRBJ1-1	NA	ASIARNTEAF
TRBV19	12	TRBJ2-3	NA	ASRLAGRLDTQY
TRBV10-3	12	TRBJ2-1	NA	AIRTSGGDNEQF
TRBV9	17	TRBJ2-5	NA	ASSVLGLAGGSSWETQY
TRBV7-2	13	TRBJ2-5	NA	ASSLFAGGEETQY
TRBV5-6	15	TRBJ2-2	NA	ASSLVGGALFTGELF
TRBV18	12	TRBJ2-7	NA	ASSPGQGAVEQY
TRBV3-1/TRBV3-2	14	TRBJ1-2	NA	ASSQDRSGAFIGYT
TRBV19	11	TRBJ1-2	NA	ASNFYSNYGYT
TRBV5-1	12	TRBJ1-2	NA	ASSFTGGTYGYT
TRBV11-2	11	TRBJ2-7	NA	ASSREGVGEQY
TRBV24-1	9	TRBJ2-1	NA	ATSSIREQF
TRBV5-6	13	TRBJ1-2	NA	ASSLGQVGIYGYT
TRBV2	11	TRBJ1-3	NA	ASSNSPGNTIY
TRBV30	12	TRBJ1-2	NA	AWTQRSTNYGYT
TRBV5-5	13	TRBJ1-5	NA	ASRDRAYSNQPQH
TRBV10-3	13	TRBJ2-3	NA	AIIDPRTSTDTQY
TRBV5-4	14	TRBJ2-3	NA	ASSPRQAAGTDTQY
TRBV5-4	16	TRBJ2-2	NA	ASSWGQAGGPNTGELF
TRBV18	11	TRBJ2-2	NA	ASSRTPEGELF
TRBV2	10	TRBJ1-5	few	ASRTSSQPQH
TRBV2	11	TRBJ1-1	NA	ASTRQGNTEAF
TRBV5-1	12	TRBJ1-6	few	ASSLTGDGSPLH
TRBV18	12	TRBJ2-7	NA	ASSLTRDSYEQY
TRBV4-1	17	TRBJ1-6	once	ASSQVLPYRQAEDSPLH
TRBV18	12	TRBJ2-1	NA	ASERGPDNNEQF
TRBV5-4	13	TRBJ1-4	once	ASSLGAGASEKLF
TRBV5-1	16	TRBJ2-1	NA	ASRGGLAGPSSYNEQF